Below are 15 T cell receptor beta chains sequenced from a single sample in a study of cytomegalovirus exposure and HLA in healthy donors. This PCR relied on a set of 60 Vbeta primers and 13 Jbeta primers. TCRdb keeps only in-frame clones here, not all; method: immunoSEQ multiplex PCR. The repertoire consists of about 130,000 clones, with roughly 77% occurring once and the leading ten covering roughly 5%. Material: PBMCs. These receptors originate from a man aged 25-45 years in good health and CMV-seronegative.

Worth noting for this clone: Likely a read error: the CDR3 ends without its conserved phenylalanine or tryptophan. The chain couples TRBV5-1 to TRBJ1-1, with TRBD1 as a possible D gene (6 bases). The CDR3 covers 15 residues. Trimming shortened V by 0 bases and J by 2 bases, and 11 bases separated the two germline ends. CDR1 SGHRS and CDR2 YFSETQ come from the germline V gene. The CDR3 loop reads CASSLGRGGNTEAFL. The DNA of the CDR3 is TGCGCCAGCAGCTTGGGGAGGGGGGGCAACACTGAAGCTTTCCTT.

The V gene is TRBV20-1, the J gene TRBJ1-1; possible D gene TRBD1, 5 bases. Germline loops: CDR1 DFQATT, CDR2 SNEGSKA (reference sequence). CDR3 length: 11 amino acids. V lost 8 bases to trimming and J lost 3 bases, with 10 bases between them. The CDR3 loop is CSPGGDTEAFF. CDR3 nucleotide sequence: TGCAGTCCCGGGGGGGACACTGAAGCTTTCTTT.

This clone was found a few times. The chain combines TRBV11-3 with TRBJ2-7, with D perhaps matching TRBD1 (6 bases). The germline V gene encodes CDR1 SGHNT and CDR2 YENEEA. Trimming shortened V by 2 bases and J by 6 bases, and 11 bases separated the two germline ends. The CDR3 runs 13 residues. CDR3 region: CASSLKQGLEQYF. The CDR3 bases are TGTGCCAGCAGCTTAAAACAGGGTCTCGAGCAGTACTTC. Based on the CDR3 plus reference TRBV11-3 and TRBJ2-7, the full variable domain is EAGVVQSPRYKIIEKKQPVAFWCNPISGHNTLYWYLQNLGQGPELLIRYENEEAVDDSQLPKDRFSAERLKGVDSTLKIQPAELGDSAVYLCASSLKQGLEQYFGPGTRLTVT.

The CDR3 nucleotides read TGTGCCAGCAGAAATGGACAGGGCAACACCGGGGAGCTGTTTTTT. Translated: CASRNGQGNTGELFF. The rearrangement joins TRBV28 to TRBJ2-2; 8 nucleotides align to TRBD1. The V gene end was trimmed by 6 bases and the J gene end by 2 bases; junction bases not matched to a gene: 5. Germline V gene lookup returns CDR1 MDHEN and CDR2 SYDVKM. The CDR3 has 15 residues.

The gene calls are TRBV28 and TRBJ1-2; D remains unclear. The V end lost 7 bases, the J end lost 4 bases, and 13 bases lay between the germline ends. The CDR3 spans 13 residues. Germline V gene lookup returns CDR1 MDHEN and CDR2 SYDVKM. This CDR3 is CASTVTGSYGYTF. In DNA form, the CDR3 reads TGTGCCAGCACCGTAACCGGGAGCTATGGCTACACCTTC.

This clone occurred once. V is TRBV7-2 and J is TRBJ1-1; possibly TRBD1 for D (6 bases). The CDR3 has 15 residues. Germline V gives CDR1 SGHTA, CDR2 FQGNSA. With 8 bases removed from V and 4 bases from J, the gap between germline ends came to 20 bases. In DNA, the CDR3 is TGTGCCAGCGCCGAAACGGGGGGCTGGAGCACTGAAGCTTTCTTT. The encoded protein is CASAETGGWSTEAFF. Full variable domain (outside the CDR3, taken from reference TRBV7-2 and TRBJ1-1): GAGVSQSPSNKVTEKGKDVELRCDPISGHTALYWYRQSLGQGLEFLIYFQGNSAPDKSGLPSDRFSAERTGGSVSTLTIQRTQQEDSAVYLCASAETGGWSTEAFFGQGTRLTVV.

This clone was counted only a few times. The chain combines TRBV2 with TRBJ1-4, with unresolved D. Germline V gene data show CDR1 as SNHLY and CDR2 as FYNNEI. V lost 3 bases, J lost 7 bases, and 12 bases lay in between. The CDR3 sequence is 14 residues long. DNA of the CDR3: TGTGCCAGCAGTGAGCGGGCGATTGGTGAAAAACTGTTTTTT. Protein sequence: CASSERAIGEKLFF. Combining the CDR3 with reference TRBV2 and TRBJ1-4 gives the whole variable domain EPEVTQTPSHQVTQMGQEVILRCVPISNHLYFYWYRQILGQKVEFLVSFYNNEISEKSEIFDDQFSVERPDGSNFTLKIRSTKLEDSAMYFCASSERAIGEKLFFGSGTQLSVL.

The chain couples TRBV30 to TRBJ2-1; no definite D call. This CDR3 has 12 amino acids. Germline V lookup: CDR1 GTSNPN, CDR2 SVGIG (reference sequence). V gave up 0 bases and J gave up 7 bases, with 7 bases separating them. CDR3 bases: TGTGCCTGGAGTGTAGCCTTGAATGAGCAGTTCTTC. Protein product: CAWSVALNEQFF.

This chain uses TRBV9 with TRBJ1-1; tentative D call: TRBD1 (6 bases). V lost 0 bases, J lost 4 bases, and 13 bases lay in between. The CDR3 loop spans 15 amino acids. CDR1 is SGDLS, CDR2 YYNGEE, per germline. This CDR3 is CASSVAGVKGTEAFF. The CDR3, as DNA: TGTGCCAGCAGCGTAGCAGGGGTTAAGGGCACTGAAGCTTTCTTT.

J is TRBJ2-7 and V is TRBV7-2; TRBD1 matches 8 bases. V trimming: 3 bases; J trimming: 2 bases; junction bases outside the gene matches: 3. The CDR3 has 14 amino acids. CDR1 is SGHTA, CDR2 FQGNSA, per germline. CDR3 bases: TGTGCCAGCAGCTTTGGGACAGGTCCCTACGAGCAGTACTTC. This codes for CASSFGTGPYEQYF.

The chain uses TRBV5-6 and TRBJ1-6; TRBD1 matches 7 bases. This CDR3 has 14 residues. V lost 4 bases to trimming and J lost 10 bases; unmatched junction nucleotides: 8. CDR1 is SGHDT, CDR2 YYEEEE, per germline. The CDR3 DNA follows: TGTGCCAGCAGCCGAACAGGGGCAGGCTCACCCCTCCACTTT. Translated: CASSRTGAGSPLHF.

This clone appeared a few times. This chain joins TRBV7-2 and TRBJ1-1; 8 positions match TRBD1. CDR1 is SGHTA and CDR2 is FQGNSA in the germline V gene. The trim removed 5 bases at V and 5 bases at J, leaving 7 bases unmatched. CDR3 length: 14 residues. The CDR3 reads CASSGTGQATEAFF. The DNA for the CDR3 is TGTGCCAGCAGCGGGACAGGCCAGGCAACTGAAGCTTTCTTT.

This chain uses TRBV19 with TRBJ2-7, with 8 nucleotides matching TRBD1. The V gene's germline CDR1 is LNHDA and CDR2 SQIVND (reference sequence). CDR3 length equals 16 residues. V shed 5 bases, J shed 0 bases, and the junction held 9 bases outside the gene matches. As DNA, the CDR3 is TGTGCCAGTAGTGGGGGACAGGTCTCGAGCTCCTACGAGCAGTACTTC. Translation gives CASSGGQVSSSYEQYF. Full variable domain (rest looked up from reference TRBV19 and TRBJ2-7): DGGITQSPKYLFRKEGQNVTLSCEQNLNHDAMYWYRQDPGQGLRLIYYSQIVNDFQKGDIAEGYSVSREKKESFPLTVTSAQKNPTAFYLCASSGGQVSSSYEQYFGPGTRLTVT.

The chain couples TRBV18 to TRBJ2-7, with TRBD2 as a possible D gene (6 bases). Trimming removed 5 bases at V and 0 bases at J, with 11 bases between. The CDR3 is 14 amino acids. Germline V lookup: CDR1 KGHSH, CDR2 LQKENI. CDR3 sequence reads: CASSAVAASYEQYF. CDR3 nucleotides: TGTGCCAGCTCAGCCGTAGCGGCCTCCTACGAGCAGTACTTC.

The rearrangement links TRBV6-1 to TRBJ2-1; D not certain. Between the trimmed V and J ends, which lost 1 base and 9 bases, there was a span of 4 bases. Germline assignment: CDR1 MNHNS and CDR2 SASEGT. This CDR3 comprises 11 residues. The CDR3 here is CASSEVFEQFF. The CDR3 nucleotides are TGTGCCAGCAGTGAAGTATTTGAGCAGTTCTTC.